What follows are 24 T cell receptor beta chains derived from one specimen sequenced in a study of identical twins. Each CDR3 protein gets one entry after TCRdb re-called the 5' RACE reads with MiXCR. Here the sample spans 450,000 or so distinct CDR3 sequences, approximately 17% being singletons. Specimen: naive T cells sorted from blood. The receptors come from a man aged 45 to 65 in good health.

The chain joins TRBV6-5 to TRBJ2-3, with D unclear. V lost 0 bases, J lost 1 base, and 8 bases lay in between. CDR3 size: 15 residues. Germline V CDR1 and CDR2: MNHEY, SVGAGI. The DNA for the CDR3 is TGTGCCAGCAGTTACTCCAGTCTCGGCACAGATACGCAGTATTTT. It codes for CASSYSSLGTDTQYF.

The chain has TRBV24-1 and TRBJ1-1, with D perhaps matching TRBD1 (6 bases). CDR1 KGHDR and CDR2 SFDVKD come from the germline V gene. This CDR3 comprises 13 residues. The V end was cut by 6 bases, the J end by 6 bases, with 13 bases between. The CDR3 coding sequence is TGTGCCACCAGTTTAGGGGGTAGTGCTGAAGCTTTCTTT. This translates into CATSLGGSAEAFF.

This clonotype was seen many times. The rearrangement uses TRBV2 and TRBJ1-2, with D hard to call. The CDR3 runs 13 residues. V shed 4 bases and J shed 3 bases, with 9 bases lying between them. Germline V lookup: CDR1 SNHLY, CDR2 FYNNEI. The CDR3 spells CASSADGYYGYTF. CDR3 bases: TGTGCCAGCAGTGCCGACGGATACTATGGCTACACCTTC.

DNA for the CDR3: TGCAGTGCTCCCCGAAGGGGGAATAGCTACAATGAGCAGTTCTTC. Translation gives CSAPRRGNSYNEQFF. This sequence joins TRBV20-1 and TRBJ2-1, with a tentative D call TRBD1 (6 bases). The germline V gene encodes CDR1 DFQATT and CDR2 SNEGSKA (reference sequence). The V gene lost 5 bases and the J gene lost 3 bases, with 17 bases spanning the gap. The CDR3 covers 15 residues.

The chain recombines TRBV18 with TRBJ1-4, with D possibly matching TRBD1 (6 bases). Germline values: CDR1 KGHSH, CDR2 LQKENI. The CDR3 sequence is 15 residues long. The ends were cut back, 3 bases at V and 3 bases at J, with 11 bases in the middle. The CDR3 DNA follows: TGTGCCAGCTCACCGACGGACAGACCTAATGAAAAACTGTTTTTT. It is translated as CASSPTDRPNEKLFF. Variable domain in full (rest from reference TRBV18 and TRBJ1-4): NAGVMQNPRHLVRRRGQEARLRCSPMKGHSHVYWYRQLPEEGLKFMVYLQKENIIDESGMPKERFSAEFPKEGPSILRIQQVVRGDSAAYFCASSPTDRPNEKLFFGSGTQLSVL.

In its sample, this clonotype was seen many times. This sequence joins TRBV20-1 and TRBJ2-1, with 11 positions matching TRBD2. Germline lookup yields CDR1 DFQATT and CDR2 SNEGSKA (reference sequence). There are 17 residues in the CDR3. Trimming removed 1 base from V and 9 bases from J; junction bases left unmatched: 14. CDR3 amino acids: CSARGKGLAARGGEQFF. As DNA, the CDR3 is TGCAGTGCTAGAGGCAAGGGACTAGCGGCCCGGGGGGGTGAGCAGTTCTTC.

This clonotype was seen only a few times. V usage is TRBV5-1 and J usage is TRBJ2-2; D is uncertain. The CDR3 length is 15 residues. V lost 3 bases and J lost 0, with 9 bases in between. The germline V gene encodes CDR1 SGHRS and CDR2 YFSETQ. For the CDR3, the DNA is TGCGCCAGCAGCTATAATAACGCGAACACCGGGGAGCTGTTTTTT. The encoded protein is CASSYNNANTGELFF.

This clonotype has just a few counts. The genes are TRBV28 and TRBJ2-3, with 8 bases matching TRBD1. The length of the CDR3 is 14 residues. V shed 4 bases and J 6 bases; nucleotides not matched to a gene: 6. Germline CDR1 is MDHEN and CDR2 is SYDVKM. Here the CDR3 reads CASSSFRDRDTQYF. The CDR3 DNA reads as TGTGCCAGCAGTTCCTTCCGGGACAGGGATACGCAGTATTTT.

Regarding this clonotype: Given a much more abundant clone one base away, this may be a read error. V and J are TRBV6-2 or TRBV6-3 and TRBJ1-5, with a possible D match to TRBD1 (6 bases). Germline V lookup: CDR1 MNHEY, CDR2 SVGEGT. The V gene lost 6 bases and the J gene lost 5 bases, with 20 bases spanning the gap. The CDR3 covers 16 residues. CDR3: CASRGMSGGGDQPQHF. DNA for the CDR3: TGTGCCAGCAGGGGGATGAGCGGGGGCGGCGATCAGCCCCAGCATTTT.

This clonotype has more than one count but fewer than ten. The chain couples TRBV20-1 to TRBJ2-1, with D perhaps matching TRBD1 or TRBD2 (5 bases each). This CDR3 comprises 12 residues. The V gene's germline CDR1 is DFQATT and CDR2 SNEGSKA (reference sequence). The DNA of the CDR3 is TGCAGGGCATCAGGGTGGCGGGATGAGCAGTTCTTC. This encodes CRASGWRDEQFF.

This clonotype has only a few counts. This chain uses TRBV6-6 with TRBJ1-3; 7 bases align to TRBD1. This CDR3 is 12 amino acids long. Germline V gene data show CDR1 as MNHNY and CDR2 as SVGAGI (reference sequence). The V segment lost 3 bases and the J segment 14 bases; nucleotides outside the gene matches: 7. The CDR3 loop is CASSYLGDSVYF. In DNA, the CDR3 is TGTGCCAGCAGTTATCTCGGGGACAGCGTATATTTT.

This clonotype was counted at least ten times. This sequence joins TRBV2 and TRBJ2-1, with TRBD2 matching over 7 bases. Germline V gene data show CDR1 as SNHLY and CDR2 as FYNNEI. The CDR3 loop spans 13 amino acids. J was trimmed by 6 bases and V by 5 bases; bases with no gene match: 4. The CDR3 nucleotides are TGTGCCAGCAGTCGCCCGGGGGGCAATGAGCAGTTCTTC. This codes for CASSRPGGNEQFF.

This clonotype was detected a few times. This chain connects TRBV5-1 to TRBJ2-3, with 8 nucleotides matching TRBD1. V shed 3 bases and J 1 base; nucleotides not matched to a gene: 4. Germline V gene sequence: CDR1 SGHRS, CDR2 YFSETQ. CDR3 length: 15 residues. The CDR3 protein is CASSWAGGGTDTQYF. CDR3 nucleotide sequence: TGCGCCAGCAGCTGGGCAGGGGGCGGCACAGATACGCAGTATTTT.

The chain combines TRBV14 with TRBJ2-7; 7 nucleotides align to TRBD2. CDR1 is SGHDN, CDR2 FVKESK, per germline. The CDR3 loop spans 15 amino acids. The junction had 9 bases not matched to a gene; V was cut back by 1 base and J by 6 bases. The CDR3 loop is CASSQVRGSPVEQYF. For the CDR3, the DNA is TGTGCCAGCAGCCAAGTTCGCGGGAGTCCTGTCGAGCAGTACTTC.

The gene calls are TRBV20-1 and TRBJ2-3; TRBD2 agrees at 13 bases. The CDR3 length is 16 residues. The V segment lost 4 bases and the J segment 10 bases; nucleotides outside the gene matches: 14. The germline V gene encodes CDR1 DFQATT and CDR2 SNEGSKA (reference sequence). The CDR3 protein is CSAISGLAGVLDAQYF. The CDR3 DNA is TGCAGTGCTATTTCCGGACTAGCGGGAGTTCTGGATGCGCAGTATTTT.

This clonotype has just a few counts. Here the CDR3 DNA reads TGTGCCAGCAGCTACGGGACGGTCTCTAATGAGCAGTTCTTC. Its translation is CASSYGTVSNEQFF. The chain has TRBV7-2 and TRBJ2-1; either TRBD1 or TRBD2 may fit D (5 bases each). The V end lost 4 bases, the J end lost 7 bases, and 14 bases lay between the germline ends. Germline CDR1 reads SGHTA; CDR2 reads FQGNSA. The CDR3 is made up of 14 amino acids.

This clonotype was seen more than once but under ten times. The gene calls are TRBV10-2 and TRBJ2-1; D unresolved. There are 12 residues in the CDR3. Trimming removed 2 bases from V and 9 bases from J, with 8 bases in between. Germline CDR1 is WSHSY and CDR2 is SAAADI. The CDR3 reads CASSEPRGEQFF. The DNA of the CDR3 is TGCGCCAGCAGTGAGCCGCGTGGTGAGCAGTTCTTC.

This chain uses TRBV11-1 with TRBJ1-2, with D perhaps matching TRBD1 (6 bases). Germline CDR1 SGHAT, CDR2 FQDESV (reference sequence). Trimming took off 4 bases at V and 7 bases at J, with 13 bases between the two ends. CDR3 length: 13 amino acids. CDR3 region: CASSYDRTGGYTF. The DNA for the CDR3 is TGTGCCAGCAGCTACGACAGGACGGGTGGCTACACCTTC.

The sample holds many counts of this clonotype. This chain uses TRBV7-9 with TRBJ2-7; 11 nucleotides align to TRBD1. Germline V gene lookup returns CDR1 SEHNR and CDR2 FQNEAQ (reference sequence). The CDR3 runs to 16 residues. The ends lost 5 bases at V and 5 bases at J; junction bases unmatched: 11. The DNA of the CDR3 is TGTGCCAGCAGCAAAACCCGAGGACAGGGGGCTGACGAGCAGTACTTC. It specifies CASSKTRGQGADEQYF. Full variable domain (missing parts from reference TRBV7-9 and TRBJ2-7): DTGVSQNPRHKITKRGQNVTFRCDPISEHNRLYWYRQTLGQGPEFLTYFQNEAQLEKSRLLSDRFSAERPKGSFSTLEIQRTEQGDSAMYLCASSKTRGQGADEQYFGPGTRLTVT.

The chain recombines TRBV24-1 with TRBJ2-5, with D maybe TRBD1 (5 bases). Trimming stripped 1 base from V and 1 base from J, with 9 bases between. Germline loops: CDR1 KGHDR, CDR2 SFDVKD. The CDR3 sequence is 15 residues long. This CDR3 is CATSDFGRAQETQYF. DNA of the CDR3: TGTGCCACCAGTGATTTTGGCAGGGCCCAAGAGACCCAGTACTTC.

The CDR3 nucleotides are TGTGCCAGCAGTCCCGGGACTAGCGGGACCGAGCAGTACTTC. It codes for CASSPGTSGTEQYF. The V gene is TRBV27, the J gene TRBJ2-7, with TRBD2 matching 13 bases. This CDR3 has 14 amino acids. The V and J ends lost 5 bases and 6 bases, in that order; junction bases with no gene match: 4. Germline lookup yields CDR1 MNHEY and CDR2 SMNVEV (reference sequence).

The J gene is TRBJ2-3, the V gene TRBV20-1; 13 bases align to TRBD2. V shed 1 base, J shed 4 bases, and the junction held 5 bases outside the gene matches. Germline V gene data show CDR1 as DFQATT and CDR2 as SNEGSKA (reference sequence). The CDR3 loop spans 16 amino acids. The CDR3 loop is CSARGTSGGAADTQYF. DNA of the CDR3: TGCAGTGCTAGAGGAACTAGCGGGGGGGCCGCAGATACGCAGTATTTT.

This clonotype was recorded many times. This chain joins TRBV5-1 and TRBJ2-7; D is unclear. Deletions cut 0 bases from V and 3 bases from J, with 10 bases between. Per germline, CDR1 SGHRS and CDR2 YFSETQ. The CDR3 has 14 residues. The CDR3 DNA is TGCGCCAGCAGCTTGGAGCAGGTCAACTACGAGCAGTACTTC. Translated, it gives CASSLEQVNYEQYF. The full variable domain, its missing parts supplied by reference TRBV5-1 and TRBJ2-7, is KAGVTQTPRYLIKTRGQQVTLSCSPISGHRSVSWYQQTPGQGLQFLFEYFSETQRNKGNFPGRFSGRQFSNSRSEMNVSTLELGDSALYLCASSLEQVNYEQYFGPGTRLTVT.

This clonotype was recorded a few times. The chain combines TRBV29-1 with TRBJ2-7; D may correspond to TRBD1 or TRBD2 (6 bases each). The CDR3 is made up of 14 amino acids. Germline V gene data show CDR1 as SQVTM and CDR2 as ANQGSEA. Trimming left V 4 bases short and J 4 bases short, with 17 bases between. CDR3 loop: CSVGDDRRVYEQYF. DNA of the CDR3: TGCAGCGTTGGGGATGACAGGAGGGTTTACGAGCAGTACTTC.